Listed here are 21 T cell receptor beta chains from one sample, sequenced in a study of T cell repertoires in ileal Crohn's disease. The data were produced by immunoSEQ multiplex PCR, yet TCRdb's version contains in-frame clones alone and is incomplete. The table records 6,000 or so clones, about 95% of them present only once. The sequenced sample consisted of ileal tissue. The receptors stem from an adult with Crohn's disease.

This chain joins TRBV6-6 and TRBJ1-5; 9 bases agree with TRBD1. Unmatched junction bases numbered 6, after V lost 6 bases and J lost 3 bases. The CDR3 consists of 15 residues. In germline, CDR1 is MNHNY, CDR2 SVGAGI (reference sequence). CDR3 amino acids: CASSPGTGTNQPQHF. The CDR3 DNA reads as TGTGCCAGCAGCCCCGGGACAGGGACCAATCAGCCCCAGCATTTT.

The chain has TRBV30 and TRBJ2-3; tentatively, D is TRBD1 (6 bases). The germline V gene encodes CDR1 GTSNPN and CDR2 SVGIG (reference sequence). This CDR3 is 15 amino acids long. V was clipped by 0 bases and J by 0 bases, with 10 bases between them. CDR3 sequence reads: CAWSVLGASTDTQYF. CDR3 coding DNA: TGTGCCTGGAGTGTTCTGGGGGCTAGCACAGATACGCAGTATTTT.

In this sample, this clone turned up once. J is TRBJ1-6 and V is TRBV4-1, with D perhaps TRBD1 (5 bases). The germline V gene encodes CDR1 MGHRA and CDR2 YSYEKL. V shed 1 base and J shed 7 bases, with 20 bases lying between them. The CDR3 sequence is 18 residues long. The CDR3 loop is CASSQVGQGGAQNSPLHF. DNA for the CDR3: TGCGCCAGCAGCCAAGTAGGCCAGGGAGGGGCCCAAAATTCACCCCTCCACTTT.

The chain joins TRBV4-1 to TRBJ2-3, with D tentatively TRBD1 (5 bases). Trimming left V 4 bases short and J 2 bases short, with 16 bases between. The CDR3 consists of 16 residues. CDR1 is MGHRA and CDR2 is YSYEKL in the germline V gene. The CDR3: CASSPQRGSSTDTQYF. CDR3 nucleotides: TGCGCCAGCAGCCCACAAAGGGGTAGTTCCACAGATACGCAGTATTTT.

The chain recombines TRBV28 with TRBJ2-2; D not resolved. This CDR3 comprises 14 residues. CDR1 MDHEN and CDR2 SYDVKM come from the germline V gene. The V and J ends lost 3 bases and 5 bases respectively, with 10 bases between them. The CDR3, as DNA: TGTGCCAGCAGTTTGCTTAGTTGGACCGGGGAGCTGTTTTTT. Protein product: CASSLLSWTGELFF.

The rearrangement uses TRBV5-1 and TRBJ1-6, with 10 bases that match TRBD1. The V segment lost 1 base and the J segment 11 bases; nucleotides outside the gene matches: 9. CDR1 and CDR2 (germline): SGHRS, YFSETQ. This CDR3 comprises 16 residues. The CDR3 nucleotides are TGCGCCAGCAGCTTGTTGGGACAGGGGTCGGCGGCACCCCTCCACTTT. Amino acids: CASSLLGQGSAAPLHF.

V gene TRBV5-1 combines with J gene TRBJ1-1; no reliable D call. Trimming removed 1 base at V and 0 bases at J, with 7 bases between. The CDR3 covers 14 residues. Per the germline V gene, CDR1 is SGHRS and CDR2 is YFSETQ. CDR3 bases: TGCGCCAGCAGCTTGCAGGATGTGAACACTGAAGCTTTCTTT. It codes for CASSLQDVNTEAFF. Full variable domain (outside the CDR3, taken from reference TRBV5-1 and TRBJ1-1): KAGVTQTPRYLIKTRGQQVTLSCSPISGHRSVSWYQQTPGQGLQFLFEYFSETQRNKGNFPGRFSGRQFSNSRSEMNVSTLELGDSALYLCASSLQDVNTEAFFGQGTRLTVV.

CDR3 sequence reads: CASSERGRSSAFF. CDR3 DNA: TGTGCCAGCAGTGAAAGGGGCAGGTCTTCGGCTTTCTTT. This chain connects TRBV6-1 to TRBJ1-1, with D possibly being TRBD1 (5 bases). V lost 2 bases and J 11 bases, leaving 15 bases between the germline ends. CDR3 length equals 13 residues. Germline V gives CDR1 MNHNS, CDR2 SASEGT.

The rearrangement joins TRBV7-8 to TRBJ1-5, with TRBD1 matching 9 bases. Per germline, CDR1 SGHVS and CDR2 FQNEAQ. After removal of 3 bases from V and 5 bases from J, the junction contained 5 bases not matched to a gene. The CDR3 consists of 15 residues. CDR3 in DNA: TGTGCCAGCAGCTTTGTCAGGACAGGGGATCAGCCCCAGCATTTT. Translated: CASSFVRTGDQPQHF. Using reference TRBV7-8 and TRBJ1-5 for the parts outside the CDR3, the full variable domain is GAGVSQSPRYKVAKRGQDVALRCDPISGHVSLFWYQQALGQGPEFLTYFQNEAQLDKSGLPSDRFFAERPEGSVSTLKIQRTQQEDSAVYLCASSFVRTGDQPQHFGDGTRLSIL.

The J gene is TRBJ2-7, the V gene TRBV28; 8 nucleotides agree with TRBD1. Germline values: CDR1 MDHEN, CDR2 SYDVKM. The ends lost 7 bases at V and 1 base at J; junction bases unmatched: 9. The CDR3 runs 15 residues. The DNA for the CDR3 is TGTGCCAGCAAGCGAACCGGGACAGGATCCTACGAGCAGTACTTC. Protein sequence: CASKRTGTGSYEQYF.

The chain carries TRBV14 and TRBJ2-1; weak D call: TRBD2 (5 bases). The length of the CDR3 is 14 residues. Germline V gives CDR1 SGHDN, CDR2 FVKESK. The ends were cut back, 0 bases at V and 5 bases at J, with 8 bases in the middle. CDR3 DNA: TGTGCCAGCAGCCAAGATTATAGCGACAATGAGCAGTTCTTC. It yields the protein CASSQDYSDNEQFF.

This chain uses TRBV7-8 with TRBJ2-7; no reliable D call. This CDR3 region has 14 residues. V gave up 2 bases and J gave up 0 bases, with 8 bases separating them. In germline, CDR1 is SGHVS, CDR2 FQNEAQ. The CDR3 sequence is CASSLNGGSYEQYV. Here the CDR3 DNA reads TGTGCCAGCAGCTTAAACGGCGGCTCCTACGAGCAGTACGTC.

The chain employs TRBV30 and TRBJ2-7; TRBD2 is a possible D gene (6 bases). Germline V gives CDR1 GTSNPN, CDR2 SVGIG (reference sequence). V gave up 0 bases and J gave up 0 bases, with 9 bases separating them. The CDR3 totals 14 residues. The CDR3 is CAWSVGGASYEQYF. The CDR3 nucleotides are TGTGCCTGGAGTGTAGGCGGGGCCTCCTACGAGCAGTACTTC.

The chain is built from TRBV5-4 and TRBJ2-3, with 8 bases identical to TRBD2. V trimming: 3 bases; J trimming: 2 bases; junction bases outside the gene matches: 5. The CDR3 has 15 amino acids. Germline CDR1 is SGHNT and CDR2 is YYREEE (reference sequence). In nucleotides, the CDR3 is TGTGCCAGCAGCTCAACAGCGGGGGTCACAGATACGCAGTATTTT. Encoded protein: CASSSTAGVTDTQYF.

CDR3 nucleotide sequence: TGTGCCAGTATGGCAGGGGACACCTACGAGCAGTACTTC. This gives the protein CASMAGDTYEQYF. This chain joins TRBV2 and TRBJ2-7; possible D gene TRBD1, 6 bases. Trimming shortened V by 9 bases and J by 2 bases, and 14 bases separated the two germline ends. Germline CDR1 reads SNHLY; CDR2 reads FYNNEI. There are 13 residues in the CDR3.

The V gene is TRBV2, the J gene TRBJ1-1; D unclear. Trimming pared 6 bases from V and 6 bases from J, leaving 8 bases between. Germline V gene data show CDR1 as SNHLY and CDR2 as FYNNEI. The CDR3 spans 11 residues. CDR3 DNA: TGTGCCAGCAGCGACAAACCTGAAGCTTTCTTT. It specifies CASSDKPEAFF.

The J gene is TRBJ2-1, the V gene TRBV4-3; 11 nucleotides match TRBD2. This CDR3 has 16 residues. Germline lookup yields CDR1 LGHNA and CDR2 YSLEER. The V segment lost 3 bases and the J segment 3 bases; nucleotides outside the gene matches: 4. CDR3 residues: CASSHTLAGGYNEQFF. In DNA form, the CDR3 reads TGCGCCAGCAGCCATACTCTAGCGGGGGGCTACAATGAGCAGTTCTTC.

This chain links TRBV6-1 with TRBJ1-1, with D perhaps matching TRBD1 (6 bases). The CDR3 runs 14 residues. V lost 1 base and J lost 0, with 6 bases in between. Per germline, CDR1 MNHNS and CDR2 SASEGT. The CDR3 DNA reads as TGTGCCAGCAGTGAAGGACAGGTGAACACTGAAGCTTTCTTT. Protein product: CASSEGQVNTEAFF.

This chain uses TRBV5-1 with TRBJ2-1; 13 positions agree with TRBD2. Germline values: CDR1 SGHRS, CDR2 YFSETQ. The CDR3 length is 17 residues. With V trimmed by 0 bases and J by 4 bases, 4 bases remained unmatched. The CDR3 region is CASSLEGTSGAYNEQFF. The DNA for the CDR3 is TGCGCCAGCAGCTTGGAAGGGACTAGCGGGGCGTACAATGAGCAGTTCTTC. The full variable domain, with the rest looked up from reference TRBV5-1 and TRBJ2-1, is KAGVTQTPRYLIKTRGQQVTLSCSPISGHRSVSWYQQTPGQGLQFLFEYFSETQRNKGNFPGRFSGRQFSNSRSEMNVSTLELGDSALYLCASSLEGTSGAYNEQFFGPGTRLTVL.

The J gene is TRBJ2-5, the V gene TRBV5-1, with 10 bases fitting TRBD1. V shed 4 bases, J shed 5 bases, and the junction held 11 bases outside the gene matches. Germline V gene sequence: CDR1 SGHRS, CDR2 YFSETQ. The CDR3 has 16 residues. The CDR3 protein is CASSRARQGAGETQYF. CDR3 sequence (DNA): TGCGCCAGCAGCCGTGCGAGACAGGGGGCAGGGGAGACCCAGTACTTC.

The chain links TRBV5-1 to TRBJ2-2; 10 bases line up with TRBD2. Trimming took 4 bases from V and 3 from J; bases not matched to a gene: 6. The CDR3 runs to 16 residues. Germline V gene sequence: CDR1 SGHRS, CDR2 YFSETQ. CDR3 protein: CASSPHGLADTGELFF. The CDR3 coding sequence is TGCGCCAGCAGCCCCCACGGACTAGCGGACACCGGGGAGCTGTTTTTT.